Below, 3 T cell receptor beta chains from the same sample are listed, as sequenced in a study of T-cell memory formation after mild COVID-19. Via MiXCR, TCRdb re-called the 5' RACE reads, giving one row per CDR3 protein. The sample yields about 390,000 distinct CDR3 sequences, around 21% seen once. Source material: PBMCs or a T cell subset sorted from them (not recorded which). These receptor sequences come from an adult woman who had mild COVID-19 (a few samples of this study predate the infection). Cell type and time point are not known.

This chain joins TRBV19 and TRBJ2-7; 7 bases are a match to TRBD2. The J segment lost 4 bases and the V segment lost 5 bases, leaving 5 bases of the junction unmatched. The CDR3 is 13 residues long. CDR1 LNHDA and CDR2 SQIVND come from the germline V gene (reference sequence). The CDR3 region is CASSDGGGYEQYF. CDR3 coding DNA: TGTGCCAGTAGTGACGGCGGGGGATACGAGCAGTACTTC. Full variable domain (remainder filled in from reference TRBV19 and TRBJ2-7): DGGITQSPKYLFRKEGQNVTLSCEQNLNHDAMYWYRQDPGQGLRLIYYSQIVNDFQKGDIAEGYSVSREKKESFPLTVTSAQKNPTAFYLCASSDGGGYEQYFGPGTRLTVT.

Only one count was recorded for this clonotype. The rearrangement joins TRBV11-2 to TRBJ2-2, with D uncertain. There are 13 residues in the CDR3. V was shortened by 3 bases and J by 6 bases, with 8 bases between the two germline ends. From germline, CDR1 is SGHAT and CDR2 FQNNGV. Here the CDR3 DNA reads TGTGCCAGCAGCTTCAAGGGCCCCGGGGAGCTGTTTTTT. Its protein product is CASSFKGPGELFF.

This clonotype turned up a few times. The J gene is TRBJ2-7, the V gene TRBV6-5; D remains unclear. The CDR3 totals 15 residues. CDR1 MNHEY and CDR2 SVGAGI come from the germline V gene. Deletions cut 0 bases from V and 1 base from J, with 10 bases between. The DNA of the CDR3 is TGTGCCAGCAGTTACTCGATGGTACCGTCCTACGAGCAGTACTTC. Translated, it gives CASSYSMVPSYEQYF.